This TCR beta chain came from a study of Ad26.COV2.S vaccination and SARS-CoV-2 variants. Study overall: It was the COV1001 Ad26.COV2.S trial arm that included the donor. The vaccine Ad26.COV2.S was put into the muscle once, or twice with 56 days between.

As concerns this clone: Its specificity is unknown.

Assay: immunoSEQ multiplex PCR; the TCRdb copy retains only in-frame clones and omits some. The profile covers roughly 460,000 clones, with 80% to 90% appearing a single time and about 1.7% taken by the ten largest. Treatment meaning: about 20 received Ad26.COV2.S at low or high dose, single or two shots; five or six received placebo; per-sample allocation not given. Samples came from day 63 after the first vaccine or placebo injection. Findings of the study overall: People who got the vaccine had more spike-specific TCR breadth than people who got placebo.

Germline V gives CDR1 WNHNN, CDR2 SYGVQD (reference sequence). The CDR3 sequence is 20 residues long. Trimming removed 4 bases from V and 2 bases from J, with 29 bases in between. The sequencing here drew on peripheral blood, taken in a trial of Ad26.COV2.S vaccine versus placebo. The chain joins TRBV10-1 to TRBJ2-5, with D maybe TRBD2 (6 bases). The TCR sequence derives from a person between 18 and 65 years old who received the Ad26.COV2.S COVID-19 vaccine or a placebo. The CDR3 sequence: CASSAPYCSPDGGSQETQYF. The CDR3 DNA follows: TGCGCCAGCAGTGCACCCTACTGTTCCCCCGACGGAGGGTCTCAAGAGACCCAGTACTTC.